The sequence of this T cell receptor (beta chain) was determined in a study of beta chain features in type 1 diabetes (dated by TCRdb to the late 2010s). Context from the whole study: Mean age, gender distribution, total cell number and subset yield did not differ between patients and healthy donors. In the study, TCRB repertoires of sorted circulating CD4+ T cell subsets from recently diagnosed type 1 diabetes patients were compared with those of matched healthy donors. Naive and central memory subsets were obtained from all 30 or so donors, but regulatory and stem cell-like memory subsets were isolated from only 8 patients and roughly eight healthy donors. Across all samples, fewer than 110,000,000 sorted cells were examined, and cell number per subset correlated strongly with RNA yield. Results the study describes overall, beyond this receptor: PCR may preferentially amplify shorter templates, but because patient and control samples were amplified and corrected together, any resulting skew would affect both groups equally. Because cDNA rather than genomic DNA was sequenced, highly expressing activated cells could have been over-represented, although no difference in activation and CD3 levels was found between groups. In all four CD4+ subsets, TCRB CDR3 length was moderately but significantly shorter in type 1 diabetes patients. At VDJ recombination sites, type 1 diabetes patients had fewer insertions and more deleted nucleotides, which implies abnormalities in thymic rearrangement. The naive, central memory and regulatory TCRB repertoires appeared to resemble one another more closely among patients than among healthy donors. Only small numbers of individuals were included in the HLA sub-analyses, which left unresolved whether HLA type had any influence on TCRB rearrangement.

The CDR3 spans 16 residues, from the cysteine through the phenylalanine. The read is trimmed to its CDR3 DNA, 48 bases read in frame from base 1. Reading the germline V gene (reference sequence) gives CDR1 SGHNT and CDR2 YYREEE. At the junction V is shortened by 4 bases and J by 1 base; bases outside the gene matches: 4. From each donor, a single peripheral blood sample of about 120 mL on average was drawn into heparinised tubes. Naive, central memory, regulatory and stem cell-like memory CD4+ T cells were sorted on a BD FACSAria II using a panel including CD45RO, CCR7, CD25, CD127, CD95 and CD27. Every sorted population had a purity above 95%. PBMCs were isolated immediately by Lymphoprep density gradient centrifugation and stained directly without culture. To minimize batch effects, samples were stained and sorted in pairs, one healthy donor with one patient per experiment. The sample holds a few counts of this clone. This clone's antigen is unknown. No base qualities exist here, and no much larger clone lies one base off it.

The High Capacity cDNA Reverse Transcription Kit was used to reverse transcribe all of the isolated RNA, meaning that expressed TCRB transcripts were what got sequenced. Naive, central memory and regulatory T cell samples underwent deep immunoSEQ sequencing, averaging around 4 million total reads per sample. After sorted cells were lysed in RLT buffer, RNA was extracted with DNase-treated RNeasy Micro or Mini kits, with the choice depending on cell number. Each cell subset was processed on its own to prevent cross-contamination, while patient and healthy donor samples were processed together. The immunoSEQ multiplex PCR was used to amplify TCRB sequences from cDNA, generating 87-bp fragments that spanned the CDR3 region. Sequencing of the amplicons was performed on the Illumina HiSeq platform. Concerning the study's data processing: Synthetic template baselines were used to correct PCR bias computationally, reads within Hamming distance 2 were collapsed together, and singletons that could not be merged were discarded. Reads were aligned to IMGT to assign V, D and J genes, CDR3 length, and insertions or deletions at six rearrangement sites. Clonotype counts were normalized to sorted cell number within each subset before computing true diversity and Gini coefficients with the tcR R package. The overlap coefficient, calculated on TCRB nucleotide sequences, was used to measure repertoire sharing. TCRdb mirrors the immuneACCESS table, restricted to in-frame sequences. Some clones are absent from its copies; in checked studies, under half trace to an unresolved V gene, and the reason for the others is unknown. V and J calls plus clone size are reproduced from that table; the DNA served to infer D and trimming. This sample is represented by roughly 150,000 clones; approximately 9% of them were singletons. The ten largest clones represent 0.45% to 0.55% of the sample.

The sequence came from a woman between 18 and 29 years old with type 1 diabetes. The receptor chain draws on TRBV5-4 and TRBJ2-2; 10 of the junction bases match TRBD1. The sequenced sample was central memory CD4+ T cells from blood. The CDR3 has the sequence CASSRTGGLNTGELFF. The nucleotide sequence reads as follows: TGTGCCAGCAGCCGGACAGGGGGTCTGAACACCGGGGAGCTGTTTTTT.